Listed here are 5 T cell receptor beta chains from one sample, sequenced in a study of low-dose radiotherapy and immunotherapy resistance in tumors. cDNA synthesis used a TRAV/TRBV-specific primer set for both chains. A 20-cycle PCR with a constant-region primer and V-primer adapter amplified TCRs. One entry per CDR3 protein, called by TCRdb with MiXCR from the reads. Among roughly 40,000 distinct CDR3 sequences, 25% to 30% were seen once, and the ten largest hold 9.5% to 13%. Sample time point: after trial treatment. Treatment reported: LDRT plus nivolumab, ipilimumab, low-dose cyclophosphamide and aspirin (RACIN trial). Sequenced here: PBMCs, sampled after low-dose radiotherapy plus immunotherapy. The receptors shown here come from a male donor with prostate cancer.

There are many counts of this clonotype. The V gene is TRBV5-1, the J gene TRBJ2-7; 9 bases line up with TRBD1. The V and J ends lost 4 bases and 5 bases, in that order; junction bases with no gene match: 16. Germline values: CDR1 SGHRS, CDR2 YFSETQ. The CDR3 length is 17 residues. The CDR3 reads CASSPFSPGQGIHEQYF. CDR3 sequence (DNA): TGCGCCAGCAGCCCCTTTTCCCCGGGACAGGGTATCCACGAGCAGTACTTC.

This clonotype was seen many times. This chain uses TRBV6-6 with TRBJ2-7, with TRBD2 matching 11 bases. Germline V gene sequence: CDR1 MNHNY, CDR2 SVGAGI (reference sequence). The CDR3 has 15 amino acids. Trimming removed 7 bases from V and 4 bases from J; junction bases left unmatched: 9. This chain's CDR3 is CASNERTSGFYEQYF. The CDR3 bases are TGTGCCAGCAACGAGCGGACTAGCGGGTTTTACGAGCAGTACTTC.

This clonotype was counted many times. J is TRBJ2-1 and V is TRBV19, with D maybe TRBD1 (6 bases). This CDR3 is 15 amino acids long. Trimming removed 5 bases at V and 0 bases at J, with 11 bases between. Looked up from germline, CDR1 is LNHDA and CDR2 is SQIVND (reference sequence). The CDR3 nucleotides are TGTGCCAGTAGTCCAGACAGGAGCTCCTACAATGAGCAGTTCTTC. Translation: CASSPDRSSYNEQFF. The full variable domain, its missing parts supplied by reference TRBV19 and TRBJ2-1, is DGGITQSPKYLFRKEGQNVTLSCEQNLNHDAMYWYRQDPGQGLRLIYYSQIVNDFQKGDIAEGYSVSREKKESFPLTVTSAQKNPTAFYLCASSPDRSSYNEQFFGPGTRLTVL.

The chain recombines TRBV12-3 or TRBV12-4 with TRBJ2-1; possible D gene TRBD2, 6 bases. With 10 bases removed from V and 16 bases from J, the gap between germline ends came to 29 bases. This CDR3 comprises 14 residues. In DNA, the CDR3 is TGTGCCACCGACCGGGACTCCCATAGTAGCGGCAGTTTCTTC. It encodes CATDRDSHSSGSFF.

This clonotype has ten or more counts. The chain links TRBV21-1 to TRBJ1-1. TRBV21-1 is noted as a pseudogene. The CDR3 contains 15 residues. The CDR3 protein is CASSKFTILNTEAFF. The CDR3 region has the DNA TGTGCCAGCAGCAAATTCACAATATTGAACACTGAAGCTTTCTTT.